Detailed here is one T cell receptor beta chain. Its antigen remains unknown. One junction end disagrees with the germline gene, perhaps due to a read error. These data come from a study of memory CD4+ T cells and cytomegalovirus serostatus. Some clones are missing from TCRdb's copy, which holds only in-frame ones; the method was immunoSEQ multiplex PCR. The data hold fewer than 50,000 clones, with 79% observed a single time. Study observations and caveats: Repertoires predicted CMV serostatus with median bootstrapped AUC of around 0.96.

Single viable CD3+CD4+CD8-CD45RO+ cells were sorted as the memory CD4+ T cells. CDR3 size: 13 residues. Germline-derived CDR1 and CDR2 are SSHAT and FNYEAQ (reference sequence). The specimen sequenced was memory CD4+ T cells from blood. This chain uses TRBV7-7 with TRBJ2-7, with 8 bases fitting TRBD2. The TCR originated in an adult in good health and CMV-seropositive. CDR3 amino acids: CASSAGTSYEQYF. The CDR3, as DNA: TGTGCTAGCAGCGCCGGGACTAGTTACGAGCAGTACTTC.